One sample yielded the 11 T cell receptor beta chains listed below, sequenced in a study of cytomegalovirus exposure and HLA in healthy donors. 60 Vbeta and 13 Jbeta primers were used in PCR. Profiled with immunoSEQ multiplex PCR; TCRdb holds only in-frame clones, not every one. In the table there are about 130,000 clones, about 73% of which are singletons. The sequencing sample was made of PBMCs. These receptors all come from a woman aged 45 to 65 in good health and CMV-seropositive.

The V gene is TRBV30, the J gene TRBJ2-7, with D unclear. CDR1 and CDR2 from the germline V gene are GTSNPN and SVGIG (reference sequence). The CDR3 is 14 residues long. V was cut by 4 bases and J by 7 bases, with 20 bases left in between. CDR3 amino acids: CAWKSILSSLEQYF. CDR3 nucleotides: TGTGCCTGGAAGAGTATACTATCCTCCCTGGAGCAGTACTTC.

This chain connects TRBV25-1 to TRBJ1-3; weak D call: TRBD1 (6 bases). Germline CDR1 reads MGHDK; CDR2 reads SYGVNS. The CDR3 spans 16 residues. V was trimmed by 6 bases and J by 5 bases, leaving 20 bases between them. CDR3 sequence reads: CASSEGGWTYRNTIYF. The CDR3 nucleotides read TGTGCCAGCAGCGAAGGGGGGTGGACCTATCGAAACACCATATATTTT.

This chain connects TRBV18 to TRBJ1-4; no definite D call. V was pared by 3 bases and J by 1 base, with 18 bases between. This CDR3 has 18 amino acids. The germline V gene has CDR1 KGHSH and CDR2 LQKENI. The CDR3 sequence is CASSPNTVYERTNEKLFF. For the CDR3, the DNA is TGTGCCAGCTCACCCAATACGGTTTACGAAAGAACTAATGAAAAACTGTTTTTT.

V and J are TRBV6-5 and TRBJ2-2; 7 bases map to TRBD2. Germline V gene sequence: CDR1 MNHEY, CDR2 SVGAGI. After removal of 6 bases from V and 6 bases from J, the junction contained 4 bases not matched to a gene. This CDR3 comprises 13 residues. The CDR3 loop reads CASRASGAGELFF. CDR3 DNA: TGTGCCAGCAGGGCTAGCGGAGCCGGGGAGCTGTTTTTT.

This sequence joins TRBV2 and TRBJ2-7; the match to TRBD2 covers 8 bases. The V gene's germline CDR1 is SNHLY and CDR2 FYNNEI. The CDR3 runs 14 residues. V shed 7 bases and J 0 bases; nucleotides not matched to a gene: 5. This CDR3 is CASISGTSSYEQYF. CDR3 bases: TGTGCCAGCATATCGGGGACTAGCTCCTACGAGCAGTACTTC.

The chain has TRBV9 and TRBJ2-7; no definite D call. The CDR3 is 14 residues long. Trimming removed 0 bases at V and 1 base at J, with 8 bases between. Germline lookup yields CDR1 SGDLS and CDR2 YYNGEE. This CDR3 reads CASSVATASYEQYF. CDR3 sequence (DNA): TGTGCCAGCAGCGTAGCAACAGCATCCTACGAGCAGTACTTC.

This chain connects TRBV9 to TRBJ1-1; 10 bases are shared with TRBD1. J lost 7 bases, V lost 3 bases, and 6 bases had no gene match. Germline CDR1 SGDLS, CDR2 YYNGEE. This CDR3 spans 14 amino acids. The chain's CDR3 is CASSAGQGRVEAFF. In nucleotides, the CDR3 is TGTGCCAGCAGCGCGGGACAGGGGAGGGTTGAAGCTTTCTTT.

The chain combines TRBV2 with TRBJ1-5; no clear D. CDR3 size: 13 residues. Trimming stripped 4 bases from V and 3 bases from J, with 7 bases between. CDR1 is SNHLY, CDR2 FYNNEI, per germline. The CDR3 DNA follows: TGTGCCAGCAGTGCGGGGAACAATCAGCCCCAGCATTTT. Its translation: CASSAGNNQPQHF.

The genes are TRBV6-5 and TRBJ2-3, with TRBD1 as a possible D gene (6 bases). CDR1 MNHEY and CDR2 SVGAGI come from the germline V gene. The CDR3 has 15 amino acids. V was pared by 6 bases and J by 11 bases, with 24 bases between. The CDR3 DNA is TGTGCCAGCAGCCGTAGACAGGCCAATTCCATAGGGCAGTATTTT. Its protein is CASSRRQANSIGQYF.

The sample holds one count of this clone. The gene calls are TRBV5-1 and TRBJ2-3, with 9 nucleotides matching TRBD2. Germline V gene sequence: CDR1 SGHRS, CDR2 YFSETQ. V was pared by 1 base and J by 2 bases, with 5 bases of the junction left unmatched. The CDR3 loop spans 16 amino acids. CDR3 nucleotides: TGCGCCAGCAGCTTGTTTAGCGGGGGCCTCACAGATACGCAGTATTTT. Protein sequence: CASSLFSGGLTDTQYF.

The chain carries TRBV10-1 and TRBJ1-2; tentatively, D is TRBD1 (6 bases). CDR3 length: 13 amino acids. V lost 0 bases and J lost 8, with 10 bases in between. CDR1 is WNHNN and CDR2 is SYGVQD in the germline V gene (reference sequence). CDR3 nucleotides: TGCGCCAGCAGTGAGTCCGGACAGTGGGGCTACACCTTC. It translates to CASSESGQWGYTF.